Presented here are 11 T cell receptor beta chains from one specimen sequenced in a study of early T cells in non-severe SARS-CoV-2 infection. Using its own MiXCR run on the 5' RACE reads, TCRdb lists one record per CDR3 protein. The sample lists roughly 40,000 distinct CDR3 sequences, 5.5% to 7.5% seen once, with less than 6% in the top ten. Sample: whole blood. The origin of the receptors is an adult who was a healthcare worker with PCR-confirmed SARS-CoV-2 infection or an uninfected control (not recorded which).

This clonotype came up a few times. The rearrangement uses TRBV3-1 and TRBJ2-6; D gene ambiguous. Germline V CDR1 and CDR2: LGHDT, YNNKEL (reference sequence). The germline V and J ends were trimmed by 3 bases and 4 bases, with 16 bases remaining between them. The CDR3 has 17 amino acids. CDR3 bases: TGTGCCAGCAGCCAGACCTCACGGGCAGCGGGGGCCAACGTCCTGACTTTC. Translating it yields CASSQTSRAAGANVLTF.

Only a few counts were recorded for this clonotype. The rearrangement uses TRBV2 and TRBJ1-1; weak D call: TRBD1 (5 bases). Per germline, CDR1 SNHLY and CDR2 FYNNEI. The V and J ends lost 4 bases and 0 bases respectively, with 9 bases between them. The CDR3 sequence is 14 residues long. The CDR3 DNA reads as TGTGCCAGCAGTGCCAGGGCCATGAACACTGAAGCTTTCTTT. This gives the protein CASSARAMNTEAFF.

This clonotype is judged medium-sized. The CDR3 loop reads CASSLGSEQFF. In DNA, the CDR3 is TGTGCCAGCAGCTTAGGGTCTGAGCAGTTCTTC. The genes are TRBV11-3 and TRBJ2-1; D gene uncertain. Germline CDR1 and CDR2: SGHNT and YENEEA. Between the trimmed V and J ends, which lost 1 base and 9 bases, there was a span of 4 bases. This CDR3 has 11 amino acids.

This chain connects TRBV7-8 to TRBJ1-4, with D perhaps matching TRBD1 (5 bases). The CDR3 is 16 residues long. Looked up from germline, CDR1 is SGHVS and CDR2 is FQNEAQ. The V gene lost 5 bases and the J gene lost 3 bases, with 16 bases spanning the gap. DNA for the CDR3: TGTGCCAGCAGCCCGGGGGGTCAGCGACCTAATGAAAAACTGTTTTTT. The encoded protein is CASSPGGQRPNEKLFF.

This clonotype appeared many times. The chain links TRBV4-2 to TRBJ2-1; D may be TRBD1 or TRBD2 (5 bases each). Trimming removed 0 bases at V and 1 base at J, with 7 bases between. Germline V CDR1 and CDR2: LGHNA, YNFKEQ. This CDR3 spans 15 amino acids. The CDR3, as DNA: TGTGCCAGCAGCCAAGAAGAGGGGTCCTACAATGAGCAGTTCTTC. Protein: CASSQEEGSYNEQFF.

This clonotype has a count of ten or more. This chain's CDR3 is CASSPGARGNQPQHF. CDR3 in DNA: TGTGCCAGCAGCCCCGGGGCCAGGGGCAATCAGCCCCAGCATTTT. This rearrangement joins TRBV7-2 to TRBJ1-5, with D possibly matching TRBD1 (5 bases). V was cut by 5 bases and J by 2 bases, with 13 bases left in between. The germline V gene has CDR1 SGHTA and CDR2 FQGNSA. This CDR3 spans 15 amino acids. The full variable domain, in which reference TRBV7-2 and TRBJ1-5 provide the parts outside the CDR3, is GAGVSQSPSNKVTEKGKDVELRCDPISGHTALYWYRQSLGQGLEFLIYFQGNSAPDKSGLPSDRFSAERTGGSVSTLTIQRTQQEDSAVYLCASSPGARGNQPQHFGDGTRLSIL.

This clonotype was found a few times. The junction departs from the called germline gene at one end, perhaps through a read error. The chain carries TRBV11-2 and TRBJ1-1; D might be TRBD1 (6 bases). The CDR3 has 14 amino acids. Germline V gene sequence: CDR1 SGHAT, CDR2 FQNNGV. The CDR3 DNA reads as TGTGCCAGCAGCCTAGAGGGACAAATTGGTAAAGCTTTCTTT. Its protein is CASSLEGQIGKAFF.

This clonotype was picked up many times. V gene TRBV7-8 combines with J gene TRBJ2-2; unclear D gene. Trimming left V 1 base short and J 6 bases short, with 12 bases between. The CDR3 contains 15 residues. Germline V gives CDR1 SGHVS, CDR2 FQNEAQ. The CDR3 protein is CASSLGTPGSGELFF. The CDR3 bases are TGTGCCAGCAGCTTAGGCACCCCGGGTTCCGGGGAGCTGTTTTTT.

The chain carries TRBV7-9 and TRBJ2-1, with a possible D match to TRBD2 (7 bases). This CDR3 contains 15 residues. CDR1 and CDR2 from the germline V gene are SEHNR and FQNEAQ (reference sequence). V lost 3 bases to trimming and J lost 7 bases, with 16 bases between them. For the CDR3, the DNA is TGTGCCAGCAGCTTGGGCGGGGGCGCCGGAAATGAGCAGTTCTTC. Its translation: CASSLGGGAGNEQFF.

In its sample, this clonotype was seen a few times. CDR3 coding DNA: TGTGCCAGCACCTTCATCGACGGGAGCGGGAGACGTGAACAGTTCTTC. Residues: CASTFIDGSGRREQFF. The chain joins TRBV11-2 to TRBJ2-1; 8 nucleotides align to TRBD2. The length of the CDR3 is 16 residues. The J segment lost 13 bases and the V segment lost 7 bases, leaving 21 bases of the junction unmatched. Germline assignment: CDR1 SGHAT and CDR2 FQNNGV. Drawing the rest from reference TRBV11-2 and TRBJ2-1, the complete variable domain is EAGVAQSPRYKIIEKRQSVAFWCNPISGHATLYWYQQILGQGPKLLIQFQNNGVVDDSQLPKDRFSAERLKGVDSTLKIQPAKLEDSAVYLCASTFIDGSGRREQFFGPGTRLTVL.

This clonotype was counted between two and nine times. The chain recombines TRBV7-9 with TRBJ2-2; D remains unclear. Trimming removed 9 bases at V and 3 bases at J, with 8 bases between. Germline V gene data show CDR1 as SEHNR and CDR2 as FQNEAQ (reference sequence). The CDR3 runs 12 residues. CDR3 sequence: CARGRDTGELFF. CDR3 nucleotide sequence: TGTGCCAGGGGTCGCGACACCGGGGAGCTGTTTTTT. Using reference TRBV7-9 and TRBJ2-2 for the parts outside the CDR3, the full variable domain is DTGVSQNPRHKITKRGQNVTFRCDPISEHNRLYWYRQTLGQGPEFLTYFQNEAQLEKSRLLSDRFSAERPKGSFSTLEIQRTEQGDSAMYLCARGRDTGELFFGEGSRLTVL.